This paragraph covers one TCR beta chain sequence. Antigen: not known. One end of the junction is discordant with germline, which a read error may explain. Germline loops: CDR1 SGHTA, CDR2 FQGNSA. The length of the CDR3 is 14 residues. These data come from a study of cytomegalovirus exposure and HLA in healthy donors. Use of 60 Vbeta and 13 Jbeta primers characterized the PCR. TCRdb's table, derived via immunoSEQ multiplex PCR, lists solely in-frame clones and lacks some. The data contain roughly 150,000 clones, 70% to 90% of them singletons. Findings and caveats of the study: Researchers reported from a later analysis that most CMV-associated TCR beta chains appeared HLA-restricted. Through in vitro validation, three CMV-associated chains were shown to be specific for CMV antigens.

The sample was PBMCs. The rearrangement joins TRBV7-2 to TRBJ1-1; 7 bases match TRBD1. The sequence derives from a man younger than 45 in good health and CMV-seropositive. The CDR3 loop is CASSLATGNSEAFF. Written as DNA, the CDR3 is TGTGCCAGCAGCTTGGCGACAGGGAACTCTGAAGCTTTCTTT.